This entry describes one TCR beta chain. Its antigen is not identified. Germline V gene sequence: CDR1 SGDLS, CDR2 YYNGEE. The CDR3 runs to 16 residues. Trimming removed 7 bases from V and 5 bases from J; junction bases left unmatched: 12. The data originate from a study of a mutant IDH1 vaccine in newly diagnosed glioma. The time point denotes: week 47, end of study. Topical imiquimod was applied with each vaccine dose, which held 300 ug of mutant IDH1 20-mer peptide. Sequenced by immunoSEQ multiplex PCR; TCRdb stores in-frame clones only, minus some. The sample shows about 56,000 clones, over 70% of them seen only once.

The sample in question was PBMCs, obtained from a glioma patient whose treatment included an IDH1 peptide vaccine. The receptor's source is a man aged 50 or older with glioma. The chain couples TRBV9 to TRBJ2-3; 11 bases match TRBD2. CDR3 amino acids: CASSPLAGGQLDTQYF. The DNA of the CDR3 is TGTGCCAGCTCCCCTTTAGCGGGGGGGCAGTTAGATACGCAGTATTTT.